These 31 T cell receptor beta chains originate from one sample sequenced in a study of post-analysis software for immune sequencing data. The study's findings and limits: Patients used about 5 TRBV segments, including TRBV5-6, TRBV5-1 and TRBV20-1, more often than controls.

cDNA libraries of TCR beta carried unique molecular identifiers. MiXCR was run by TCRdb on the PCR reads, yielding one entry per CDR3 protein. The sample has hundreds of thousands of distinct CDR3 sequences; approximately 59% are singletons. The antigens for these receptors are not known. Sequences were obtained from blood. The receptors originated from a girl aged 2 to 9 with multiple sclerosis.

This clonotype came up a few times. V and J are TRBV20-1 and TRBJ2-1; 13 bases fit TRBD2. The V gene's germline CDR1 is DFQATT and CDR2 SNEGSKA (reference sequence). The CDR3 is made up of 13 amino acids. V shed 3 bases and J 7 bases; nucleotides not matched to a gene: 0. The CDR3 protein is CSARTSGRNEQFF. The CDR3 coding sequence is TGCAGTGCTAGGACTAGCGGGAGGAATGAGCAGTTCTTC.

The V and J genes are TRBV6-1 and TRBJ1-1; tentatively, D is TRBD1 (5 bases). Per the germline V gene, CDR1 is MNHNS and CDR2 is SASEGT. Trimming cost V 5 bases and J 4 bases, with 20 bases left between them. CDR3 length: 16 amino acids. This CDR3 is CASSSQPRDGRTEAFF. Here the CDR3 DNA reads TGTGCCAGCAGTTCCCAACCCCGGGACGGACGCACTGAAGCTTTCTTT.

This chain joins TRBV7-2 and TRBJ2-3; no reliable D call. The CDR3 consists of 15 residues. Trimming removed 5 bases at V and 1 base at J, with 13 bases between. CDR1 is SGHTA, CDR2 FQGNSA, per germline. This chain's CDR3 is CASSQDGHGTDTQYF. The CDR3 nucleotides are TGTGCCAGCAGCCAGGACGGTCACGGCACAGATACGCAGTATTTT.

The genes are TRBV29-1 and TRBJ2-3; unclear D gene. This CDR3 contains 14 residues. Germline CDR1 reads SQVTM; CDR2 reads ANQGSEA. V lost 2 bases and J lost 5, with 14 bases in between. CDR3 sequence reads: CSVESGTGRDTQYF. The CDR3 bases are TGCAGCGTTGAAAGTGGAACGGGCAGAGATACGCAGTATTTT.

This clonotype was counted only a few times. V usage is TRBV20-1 and J usage is TRBJ2-7; D perhaps matches TRBD2 (6 bases). Germline CDR1 reads DFQATT; CDR2 reads SNEGSKA (reference sequence). V dropped 4 bases and J dropped 1 base, with 11 bases sitting between them. The CDR3 loop spans 13 amino acids. CDR3 DNA: TGCAGTGCTAACACGGGACTTTCCTACGAGCAGTACTTC. Its translation: CSANTGLSYEQYF.

This clonotype was detected only once. The chain couples TRBV12-3 or TRBV12-4 to TRBJ1-2; no clear D gene. Trimming pared 8 bases from V and 0 bases from J, leaving 10 bases between. The CDR3 length is 13 residues. In DNA, the CDR3 is TGTGCCAGCTTATTTGGCCCTAACTATGGCTACACCTTC. It yields the protein CASLFGPNYGYTF.

The V gene is TRBV10-3, the J gene TRBJ1-1, with D unclear. This CDR3 has 12 residues. V lost 2 bases to trimming and J lost 7 bases, with 8 bases between them. CDR1 and CDR2 (germline): ENHRY, SYGVKD. The CDR3 region is CAISEGSVEAFF. The CDR3 DNA is TGTGCCATCAGTGAGGGGTCAGTTGAAGCTTTCTTT.

V and J are TRBV5-5 and TRBJ2-7, with a tentative D call TRBD2 (5 bases). The length of the CDR3 is 12 residues. Germline V gives CDR1 SGHKS, CDR2 YYEKEE (reference sequence). The V end lost 6 bases, the J end lost 1 base, and 8 bases lay between the germline ends. CDR3 in amino acids: CASISGSYEQYF. CDR3 DNA: TGTGCCAGCATCTCGGGGTCCTACGAGCAGTACTTC.

This clonotype has more than one count but fewer than ten. The chain carries TRBV20-1 and TRBJ2-1; D is unclear. The length of the CDR3 is 12 residues. Germline lookup yields CDR1 DFQATT and CDR2 SNEGSKA (reference sequence). V lost 3 bases and J 8 bases, leaving 11 bases between the germline ends. Here the CDR3 reads CSARSPLHEQFF. The CDR3 nucleotides are TGCAGTGCTAGGAGTCCGCTCCATGAGCAGTTCTTC.

The gene calls are TRBV5-5 and TRBJ1-2; 9 bases line up with TRBD1. The CDR3 extends over 14 amino acids. CDR1 is SGHKS, CDR2 YYEKEE, per germline (reference sequence). V shed 3 bases and J 6 bases; nucleotides not matched to a gene: 6. DNA for the CDR3: TGTGCCAGCAGCTGGGACAGGGAACAGCATGGCTACACCTTC. Its protein product is CASSWDREQHGYTF.

The genes are TRBV29-1 and TRBJ1-1; maybe TRBD1 (6 bases). Germline V gene lookup returns CDR1 SQVTM and CDR2 ANQGSEA. The CDR3 loop spans 13 amino acids. Trimming stripped 6 bases from V and 0 bases from J, with 11 bases between. This CDR3 is CSVRGRMNTEAFF. CDR3 DNA sequence: TGCAGCGTCCGGGGGCGGATGAACACTGAAGCTTTCTTT.

This clonotype was recorded a few times. The V gene is TRBV20-1, the J gene TRBJ2-1, with unresolved D. V was clipped by 2 bases and J by 12 bases, with 14 bases between them. CDR1 is DFQATT, CDR2 SNEGSKA, per germline (reference sequence). CDR3 length equals 12 residues. CDR3 sequence (DNA): TGCAGTGCTAGACCCGGGTCGTCGGGGCAGTTCTTC. It is translated as CSARPGSSGQFF.

Only a few counts were recorded for this clonotype. The gene calls are TRBV5-6 and TRBJ2-1; D gene uncertain. CDR1 and CDR2 from the germline V gene are SGHDT and YYEEEE. The CDR3 totals 17 residues. V was pared by 0 bases and J by 7 bases, with 20 bases between. CDR3 region: CASSLGPFPVWRNEQFF. In DNA, the CDR3 is TGTGCCAGCAGCTTGGGGCCCTTTCCCGTTTGGCGTAATGAGCAGTTCTTC. Full variable domain (outside the CDR3, taken from reference TRBV5-6 and TRBJ2-1): DAGVTQSPTHLIKTRGQQVTLRCSPKSGHDTVSWYQQALGQGPQFIFQYYEEEERQRGNFPDRFSGHQFPNYSSELNVNALLLGDSALYLCASSLGPFPVWRNEQFFGPGTRLTVL.

The rearrangement links TRBV6-5 to TRBJ2-2; perhaps TRBD2 as D (6 bases). The germline CDR1 and CDR2 sequences are MNHEY and SVGAGI. With 8 bases removed from V and 4 bases from J, the gap between germline ends came to 17 bases. CDR3 length: 15 amino acids. CDR3 in DNA: TGTGCCAGCCGCCCTAAGGGACTCGGCACCGGGGAGCTGTTTTTT. It specifies CASRPKGLGTGELFF.

This chain uses TRBV12-3 or TRBV12-4 with TRBJ2-2, with TRBD2 matching 8 bases. With 8 bases clipped from V and 1 base from J, the junction kept 6 bases outside the gene matches. This CDR3 contains 15 residues. CDR3 in DNA: TGTGCCAGCGTAACGACTAGCGAGAACACCGGGGAGCTGTTTTTT. Its protein is CASVTTSENTGELFF.

This rearrangement joins TRBV7-2 to TRBJ2-1; 8 bases are a match to TRBD2. The CDR3 runs to 18 residues. Per the germline V gene, CDR1 is SGHTA and CDR2 is FQGNSA. Germline trimming cut 1 base from V and 0 bases from J; bases unmatched to any gene: 8. The CDR3 sequence is CASSLGLSGASSYNEQFF. As DNA, the CDR3 is TGTGCCAGCAGCTTAGGGCTTAGCGGGGCCAGCTCCTACAATGAGCAGTTCTTC.

The chain joins TRBV6-2 or TRBV6-3 to TRBJ2-7; no definite D call. The germline CDR1 and CDR2 sequences are MNHEY and SVGEGT. The length of the CDR3 is 12 residues. V lost 2 bases, J lost 7 bases, and 9 bases lay in between. The chain's CDR3 is CASSYLTEEQYF. The CDR3 bases are TGTGCCAGCAGTTACCTGACCGAAGAGCAGTACTTC.

This clonotype has only a few counts. This chain links TRBV20-1 with TRBJ2-1, with 10 bases fitting TRBD2. CDR3 size: 15 residues. Trimming cost V 0 bases and J 9 bases; bases outside gene matches: 8. Germline lookup yields CDR1 DFQATT and CDR2 SNEGSKA (reference sequence). CDR3: CSARDREREGGEQFF. Here the CDR3 DNA reads TGCAGTGCTAGAGATAGGGAGCGGGAGGGCGGTGAGCAGTTCTTC.

This CDR3 is CAWSTGGLAGEQYF. In nucleotides, the CDR3 is TGTGCCTGGAGTACTGGGGGACTAGCGGGCGAGCAGTACTTC. The chain combines TRBV30 with TRBJ2-7; 12 nucleotides align to TRBD2. Germline V gene data show CDR1 as GTSNPN and CDR2 as SVGIG (reference sequence). The CDR3 has 14 amino acids. J gave up 6 bases and V 2 bases, and 5 bases lay outside the gene matches.

V and J are TRBV5-5 and TRBJ2-3; 9 nucleotides line up with TRBD2. The junction had 8 bases not matched to a gene; V was cut back by 4 bases and J by 5 bases. CDR1 is SGHKS, CDR2 YYEKEE, per germline (reference sequence). The CDR3 extends over 15 amino acids. The chain's CDR3 is CASSLAGGRRDTQYF. In DNA form, the CDR3 reads TGTGCCAGCAGCCTGGCGGGGGGGCGGAGAGATACGCAGTATTTT.

The table lists this clonotype with a few counts. This rearrangement joins TRBV6-1 to TRBJ2-5, with 8 bases aligning to TRBD1. The germline gives CDR1 MNHNS, CDR2 SASEGT. There are 16 residues in the CDR3. The junction had 10 bases not matched to a gene; V was cut back by 3 bases and J by 4 bases. The CDR3 is CASSDPRGRDGETQYF. Written as DNA, the CDR3 is TGTGCCAGCAGTGACCCCAGGGGGCGAGATGGAGAGACCCAGTACTTC.

The chain's CDR3 is CATSRDNEQYF. DNA for the CDR3: TGTGCCACCAGCAGAGACAATGAGCAGTACTTC. V usage is TRBV15 and J usage is TRBJ2-4; D gene ambiguous. With 0 bases removed from V and 13 bases from J, the gap between germline ends came to 7 bases. CDR1 and CDR2 from the germline V gene are LNHNV and YYDKDF (reference sequence). CDR3 length: 11 amino acids.

The V gene is TRBV4-2, the J gene TRBJ2-3; 7 positions match TRBD2. CDR1 is LGHNA and CDR2 is YNFKEQ in the germline V gene. This CDR3 region has 17 residues. V shed 1 base and J 2 bases; nucleotides not matched to a gene: 9. The CDR3 region is CASSQVYEAGDTDTQYF. In nucleotides, the CDR3 is TGTGCCAGCAGCCAAGTATATGAGGCGGGGGACACAGATACGCAGTATTTT.

J is TRBJ1-2 and V is TRBV6-5; tentatively, D is TRBD1 (5 bases). Trimming took 8 bases from V and 8 from J, leaving 12 bases between them. From germline, CDR1 is MNHEY and CDR2 SVGAGI. CDR3 size: 11 residues. Written as DNA, the CDR3 is TGTGCCAGCGGCCAGGGTTTAGGCTACACCTTC. Encoded protein: CASGQGLGYTF.

With regard to this clonotype: The junction departs from germline at one end; a sequencing error may be responsible. This rearrangement joins TRBV15 to TRBJ2-1; the D call may be TRBD1 or TRBD2 (5 bases each). The CDR3 sequence is 20 residues long. CDR1 is LNHNV and CDR2 is YYDKDF in the germline V gene (reference sequence). CDR3 DNA sequence: TGTGCCACCAGCAGAGATGGGGACCCTAGTCCTAGGGCCGCCTACGATGAGCAGTTCTTC. Encoded protein: CATSRDGDPSPRAAYDEQFF.

The V and J genes are TRBV20-1 and TRBJ1-2; TRBD1 is a possible D gene (5 bases). Trimming stripped 1 base from V and 4 bases from J, with 10 bases between. CDR3 size: 13 residues. Germline CDR1 DFQATT, CDR2 SNEGSKA (reference sequence). The CDR3 spells CSARGLRVYGYTF. DNA of the CDR3: TGCAGTGCTAGAGGGCTCAGGGTCTATGGCTACACCTTC.

V and J are TRBV3-1 and TRBJ2-7; tentative D call: TRBD1 (6 bases). Germline V gene sequence: CDR1 LGHDT, CDR2 YNNKEL (reference sequence). Trimming stripped 8 bases from V and 0 bases from J, with 17 bases between. This CDR3 is built from 15 residues. This CDR3 is CASRPRDTGSYEQYF. The DNA of the CDR3 is TGTGCCAGCCGCCCCCGGGACACCGGCTCCTACGAGCAGTACTTC.

The rearrangement links TRBV24-1 to TRBJ2-3; TRBD2 aligns across 8 bases. CDR3 length: 15 amino acids. V gave up 4 bases and J gave up 2 bases; unmatched junction bases: 4. CDR1 is KGHDR and CDR2 is SFDVKD in the germline V gene. This CDR3 is CATSERGEPTDTQYF. The CDR3 DNA is TGTGCCACCAGTGAGCGGGGGGAACCCACAGATACGCAGTATTTT.

This chain joins TRBV20-1 and TRBJ2-7; D is possibly TRBD1 or TRBD2 (5 bases each). The CDR3 sequence is 16 residues long. V was trimmed by 7 bases and J by 4 bases, leaving 26 bases between them. Germline CDR1 DFQATT, CDR2 SNEGSKA (reference sequence). DNA for the CDR3: TGCAGTGTCAGAGGGGACGAAAGAGGTTTGAAGTACGAGCAGTACTTC. Translation: CSVRGDERGLKYEQYF.

At least ten counts were recorded for this clonotype. A read error may account for a junction end that differs from germline. J is TRBJ2-7 and V is TRBV5-1; 8 nucleotides agree with TRBD2. The CDR3 is 15 residues long. The germline V gene encodes CDR1 SGHRS and CDR2 YFSETQ. DNA for the CDR3: TGTGCCAGCAGTTTGGGCGGGGGGTCCTCCTACGAGCAGTACTTC. This encodes CASSLGGGSSYEQYF.

This clonotype appeared a few times. The chain uses TRBV12-3 or TRBV12-4 and TRBJ2-3; D gene unclear. V dropped 8 bases and J dropped 2 bases, with 8 bases sitting between them. The CDR3 loop spans 12 amino acids. The CDR3 nucleotides read TGTGCCAGCGGCCTATACACAGATACGCAGTATTTT. Its translation: CASGLYTDTQYF.